These 20 T cell receptor beta chains were sequenced from one sample in a study of OX40 agonist ivuxolimab in advanced cancers. The receptor library was made with the immunoSEQ multiplex PCR assay. The immuneACCESS repertoire file appears here via TCRdb, limited to in-frame rearrangements. These files lack a portion of the clones; in checked studies, under half of the deficit traces to unresolved V genes, and the cause of the others is not known. The sample table records about 56,000 clones; over 80% of these occur just once. Of the sample, approximately 2.8% is held by the ten largest clones. The sample in question was CD4+ or CD8+ T cells sorted from blood, obtained in a trial of the OX40 agonist ivuxolimab. These receptors were collected from an adult with an advanced solid tumor such as melanoma, head and neck, liver or kidney cancer.

The chain has TRBV6-6 and TRBJ2-1, with TRBD1 matching over 8 bases. In germline, CDR1 is MNHNY, CDR2 SVGAGI (reference sequence). The ends lost 2 bases at V and 2 bases at J; junction bases unmatched: 5. CDR3 length: 16 amino acids. This CDR3 is CASSYPDRGAYNEQFF. CDR3 sequence (DNA): TGTGCCAGCAGTTACCCCGACAGGGGAGCCTACAATGAGCAGTTCTTC.

This clone was seen only a few times. The V and J genes are TRBV18 and TRBJ2-7; unclear D gene. Per germline, CDR1 KGHSH and CDR2 LQKENI. Trimming stripped 6 bases from V and 4 bases from J, with 28 bases between. This CDR3 spans 18 amino acids. CDR3 in amino acids: CASSPGLRTLRSTYEQYF. The CDR3 bases are TGTGCCAGCTCCCCAGGATTACGTACTTTGAGGAGCACGTACGAGCAGTACTTC.

The V and J genes are TRBV18 and TRBJ2-5, with D tentatively TRBD1 (6 bases). Looked up from germline, CDR1 is KGHSH and CDR2 is LQKENI. The V end was cut by 3 bases, the J end by 2 bases, with 13 bases between. The CDR3 sequence is 15 residues long. The CDR3 DNA follows: TGTGCCAGCTCACCGTATACAGGGAATCAAGAGACCCAGTACTTC. Translating gives CASSPYTGNQETQYF.

Points on this clone: The limits of the CDR3 on the DNA are not certain, so only TCRdb's listed CDR3 is given. The chain uses TRBV28 and TRBJ2-3; the DNA was not compared with TRBD1, the D call given in the table. The CDR3 adds up to 17 amino acids, both ends counted. Per the germline V gene, CDR1 is MDHEN and CDR2 is SYDVKM. CDR3 sequence: CASSSSTGLGSFDTQYF.

V is TRBV11-2 and J is TRBJ2-3, with 7 bases identical to TRBD2. The V segment lost 5 bases and the J segment 0 bases; nucleotides outside the gene matches: 5. The germline V gene encodes CDR1 SGHAT and CDR2 FQNNGV. The CDR3 is made up of 15 amino acids. The CDR3 DNA follows: TGTGCCAGCAGCCGGACGGGGGGTAGCACAGATACGCAGTATTTT. It specifies CASSRTGGSTDTQYF.

The chain uses TRBV5-4 and TRBJ1-6; a possible D gene is TRBD1 (6 bases). This CDR3 is 14 amino acids long. Per germline, CDR1 SGHNT and CDR2 YYREEE (reference sequence). Between the trimmed V and J ends, which lost 3 bases and 7 bases, there was a span of 11 bases. The chain's CDR3 is CASSYDRRNSPLHF. The CDR3, as DNA: TGTGCCAGCAGCTACGACAGGCGGAATTCACCCCTCCACTTT.

The CDR3 sequence: CASSERQREVGAYNEQFF. CDR3 in DNA: TGCGCCAGCAGTGAGAGACAGCGGGAGGTTGGGGCCTACAATGAGCAGTTCTTC. This chain links TRBV10-1 with TRBJ2-1, with 9 bases aligning to TRBD2. The CDR3 is 18 residues long. CDR1 and CDR2 from the germline V gene are WNHNN and SYGVQD (reference sequence). Germline trimming cut 2 bases from V and 2 bases from J; bases unmatched to any gene: 10.

V gene TRBV4-2 combines with J gene TRBJ2-7; 12 bases are a match to TRBD1. The CDR3 contains 17 residues. Germline CDR1 reads LGHNA; CDR2 reads YNFKEQ. The J segment lost 2 bases and the V segment lost 2 bases, leaving 7 bases of the junction unmatched. CDR3 sequence reads: CASSQTGQGATAYEQYF. For the CDR3, the DNA is TGTGCCAGCAGCCAAACGGGACAGGGGGCGACCGCCTACGAGCAGTACTTC.

This chain uses TRBV27 with TRBJ2-5, with TRBD2 identical over 13 bases. CDR3 length: 16 residues. Trimming at V came to 6 bases and at J to 2 bases, leaving 6 bases not matched to a gene. In germline, CDR1 is MNHEY, CDR2 SMNVEV (reference sequence). DNA for the CDR3: TGTGCCAGCAGGAGGGGACTAGCGGGGATTCAAGAGACCCAGTACTTC. Translating gives CASRRGLAGIQETQYF.

The CDR3 here is CASRREYGGGNTIYF. In nucleotides, the CDR3 is TGTGCCAGCAGGAGGGAGTATGGGGGAGGAAACACCATATATTTT. The rearrangement joins TRBV6-1 to TRBJ1-3; D may be TRBD1 (5 bases). There are 15 residues in the CDR3. Between the trimmed V and J ends, which lost 6 bases and 4 bases, there was a span of 16 bases. The germline V gene encodes CDR1 MNHNS and CDR2 SASEGT.

CDR3 amino acids: CASSVGTQGNNEQFF. The CDR3 DNA sequence: TGTGCCAGCAGCGTAGGAACCCAGGGGAACAATGAGCAGTTCTTC. This chain links TRBV9 with TRBJ2-1; D is possibly TRBD1 (6 bases). The germline V and J ends were trimmed by 0 bases and 5 bases, with 12 bases remaining between them. This CDR3 has 15 amino acids. The germline CDR1 and CDR2 sequences are SGDLS and YYNGEE.

The chain recombines TRBV6-1 with TRBJ1-4, with TRBD1 as a possible D gene (6 bases). The CDR3 totals 16 residues. The V and J ends lost 4 bases and 8 bases respectively, with 20 bases between them. Germline CDR1 is MNHNS and CDR2 is SASEGT. The CDR3, as DNA: TGTGCCAGCAGTGGGGGCATTACAGGGAGGGGGGAAAAACTGTTTTTT. It codes for CASSGGITGRGEKLFF.

V and J are TRBV2 and TRBJ2-1, with TRBD1 matching over 10 bases. The germline gives CDR1 SNHLY, CDR2 FYNNEI. V was pared by 3 bases and J by 10 bases, with 15 bases of the junction left unmatched. The CDR3 has 17 amino acids. CDR3 sequence reads: CASSDQMTGTGVREQFF. The CDR3 DNA follows: TGTGCCAGCAGTGACCAGATGACAGGGACAGGGGTTAGGGAGCAGTTCTTC. The complete variable domain, with remaining parts taken from reference TRBV2 and TRBJ2-1, reads EPEVTQTPSHQVTQMGQEVILRCVPISNHLYFYWYRQILGQKVEFLVSFYNNEISEKSEIFDDQFSVERPDGSNFTLKIRSTKLEDSAMYFCASSDQMTGTGVREQFFGPGTRLTVL.

There are a few counts of this clone. The V call is TRBV7-2, the J call TRBJ2-7; D remains unclear. V was shortened by 6 bases and J by 5 bases, with 17 bases between the two germline ends. The CDR3 spans 14 residues. CDR1 SGHTA and CDR2 FQGNSA come from the germline V gene. The CDR3 DNA follows: TGTGCCAGCAGTCCTGCCGCCGGGCCCCACGAGCAGTACTTC. It specifies CASSPAAGPHEQYF.

The V and J genes are TRBV6-1 and TRBJ1-2; D not resolved. There are 13 residues in the CDR3. Deletions cut 3 bases from V and 5 bases from J, with 10 bases between. Per the germline V gene, CDR1 is MNHNS and CDR2 is SASEGT. For the CDR3, the DNA is TGTGCCAGCAGTGAGACGTACGATTATGGCTACACCTTC. Encoded protein: CASSETYDYGYTF.

This clone appeared once. This chain uses TRBV5-1 with TRBJ2-2, with D perhaps TRBD1 or TRBD2 (5 bases each). Germline loops: CDR1 SGHRS, CDR2 YFSETQ. The CDR3 contains 15 residues. V lost 7 bases and J 2 bases, leaving 15 bases between the germline ends. CDR3 amino acids: CASRPSGGNTGELFF. CDR3 sequence (DNA): TGCGCCAGCCGTCCAAGTGGGGGAAACACCGGGGAGCTGTTTTTT.

This clone was detected only a few times. The V and J genes are TRBV5-1 and TRBJ2-3, with 8 bases identical to TRBD2. Germline CDR1 and CDR2: SGHRS and YFSETQ. CDR3 length: 15 residues. V shed 0 bases and J 4 bases; nucleotides not matched to a gene: 4. Here the CDR3 reads CASSLAGGVADTQYF. CDR3 coding DNA: TGCGCCAGCAGCTTGGCCGGGGGGGTAGCAGATACGCAGTATTTT.

V and J are TRBV28 and TRBJ1-2, with TRBD1 identical over 8 bases. Germline CDR1 and CDR2: MDHEN and SYDVKM. Losses at the gene ends were 5 bases for V and 5 bases for J; bases not matched to a gene: 7. The CDR3 consists of 14 residues. The CDR3 coding sequence is TGTGCCAGCAGTGATCGGACAGGGTTGTATGGCTACACCTTC. It translates to CASSDRTGLYGYTF.

This clone turned up a few times. The chain carries TRBV28 and TRBJ1-5, with D unclear. Germline V gene data show CDR1 as MDHEN and CDR2 as SYDVKM. The CDR3 has 12 residues. The ends were cut back, 6 bases at V and 4 bases at J, with 7 bases in the middle. The CDR3 DNA reads as TGTGCCAGCAGGTCCACAAATCAGCCCCAGCATTTT. Protein product: CASRSTNQPQHF.

This clone came up a few times. The chain links TRBV19 to TRBJ2-3; 7 nucleotides match TRBD2. Germline V gene data show CDR1 as LNHDA and CDR2 as SQIVND (reference sequence). The CDR3 has 15 amino acids. After removal of 2 bases from V and 4 bases from J, the junction contained 6 bases not matched to a gene. The CDR3 reads CASSIMLAGADTQYF. The CDR3 bases are TGTGCCAGTAGTATAATGTTGGCGGGAGCAGATACGCAGTATTTT.